This TCR beta chain was observed in a study of cytomegalovirus exposure and HLA in healthy donors. This CDR3 spans 15 amino acids. V lost 5 bases and J 2 bases, leaving 15 bases between the germline ends. In germline, CDR1 is SGHVS, CDR2 FQNEAQ. Healthy people donating bone marrow made up the donors. A multiplex PCR was run with 60 Vbeta primers and 13 Jbeta primers. Produced via immunoSEQ multiplex PCR; TCRdb's table is partial and in-frame only. Seen here are around 120,000 clones, roughly 79% observed once, and the top ten hold approximately 2.6%. As for this clone: What it recognizes is unknown.

General study points: Associated with HLA alleles at 0.05 false discovery rate in a later analysis were around 17,000 TCR beta sequences. A later analysis found that most CMV-associated TCR beta chains appeared HLA-restricted.

The rearrangement uses TRBV7-8 and TRBJ2-5; D is possibly TRBD1 (6 bases). The sample was PBMCs. The clonotype comes from a boy aged 2 to 10 in good health and CMV-seronegative. The CDR3 bases are TGTGCCAGCAGCCTCCGACAGGCGGGTCAAGAGACCCAGTACTTC. Translating it yields CASSLRQAGQETQYF.